A selection of T cell receptor beta chains follows, all from one sample in a study of a mutant IDH1 vaccine in newly diagnosed glioma. The table came from immunoSEQ multiplex PCR; TCRdb's copy has only in-frame clones and leaves some out. Among around 40,000 clones, around 91% were seen once, and the ten largest hold around 1.5%. No cognate antigen is known for these TCRs. Material: PBMCs, obtained from a glioma patient whose treatment included an IDH1 peptide vaccine. The receptors originated from a man aged 40-49 years with glioma. The CDR3 runs from the conserved cysteine through the conserved F or W.

j_call,v_call,cdr3_aa
TRBJ2-7,TRBV4-3,CASSPISGPSSTSEQYF
TRBJ2-3,TRBV7-9,CASSLWGGVGDTQYF
TRBJ1-3,TRBV7-8,CASSFTTGAGNTIYF
TRBJ1-1,TRBV11-2,CASSFRTLMNTEAFF
TRBJ1-5,TRBV10-3,CAISENRGGNQPQHF
TRBJ1-1,TRBV6-5,CASSYSTTGNEAFF
TRBJ2-5,TRBV5-1,CASSLAAQGPQETQYF
TRBJ1-1,TRBV18,CASSPRLIRDTEAFF
TRBJ1-1,TRBV7-8,CASSLDSNTEAFF
TRBJ2-7,TRBV10-3,CAISEGPSDVYEQYF
TRBJ1-3,TRBV29-1,CSGRDSGTEGNTIYF
TRBJ2-7,TRBV7-2,CASSSASGRGYEQYF
TRBJ1-2,TRBV18,CASSTDRGGYTF
TRBJ1-1,TRBV5-5,CASSREQGAGTEAFF
TRBJ2-3,TRBV9,CASSVAGRVFTDTQYF
TRBJ2-6,TRBV2,CASTMISGANVLTF
TRBJ1-2,TRBV4-1,CASSQHYTNYGYTF
TRBJ1-2,TRBV15,CATSRDLGTVTNYGYTF
TRBJ2-3,TRBV7-8,CASSLGPLDTQYF
TRBJ2-3,TRBV7-2,CASSSRRLAGGRDTQYF
TRBJ2-1,TRBV15,CATSTGTGKNEQFF
TRBJ1-1,TRBV29-1,CSVDQGNTEAFF
TRBJ1-1,TRBV29-1,CSVSRGGGAFF
TRBJ1-5,TRBV7-3,CASSKTGGSNQPQHF
TRBJ2-1,TRBV30,CAWSVRRTGNEQFF
TRBJ1-2,TRBV18,CASSPLSGGQGYGYTF
TRBJ1-2,TRBV6-1,CASSGGTGRFQGNGYTF
TRBJ1-6,TRBV30,CAWSVRQGLSPLHF
TRBJ1-1,TRBV4-1,CASSRGRENTEAFF
TRBJ1-2,TRBV10-3,CAIRRQGFFYGYTF
TRBJ1-2,TRBV5-4,CASSKGEDYGYTF
TRBJ2-5,TRBV18,CASSPGPMRTQYF
TRBJ2-5,TRBV19,CASSRYAETQYF
TRBJ1-2,TRBV4-2,CASSRETAPNYGYTF
TRBJ2-1,TRBV5-5,CASSSTRTFNEQFF
TRBJ1-1,TRBV7-2,CASSGQGPGTEAFF
TRBJ2-1,TRBV5-1,CASTSGSEQFF
TRBJ2-2,TRBV7-6,CASSLQGSKVYTGELFF
TRBJ2-5,TRBV7-2,CASSFQGTQETQYF
TRBJ2-1,TRBV9,CASSTSYRTNEQFF
TRBJ2-5,TRBV9,CASSVNWGQETQYF
TRBJ2-5,TRBV29-1,CSVKGQEETQYF
TRBJ2-2,TRBV14,CASSQYFRASGRGTGELFF
TRBJ2-3,TRBV27,CASSFRGDTQYF
TRBJ2-1,TRBV2,CASSEAPHDGDYNEQFF